The source of this T cell receptor (beta chain) is a study of blood T cell repertoires in COVID-19. CDR1 is LNHDA, CDR2 SQIVND, per germline (reference sequence). The CDR3 is 15 amino acids. The germline V and J ends were trimmed by 7 bases and 8 bases, with 23 bases remaining between them. In the original workflow: Amplification of reference gene primers was used by the study to estimate nucleated cell counts. Profiling relied on immunoSEQ multiplex PCR, and the TCRdb table lists in-frame clones only, not all of them. The V and J calls and clone size come from that table; D and trimming were worked out from the DNA. The sample includes under 150,000 clones, 80% to 85% of them seen just once.

The clonotype was recovered from a woman aged 55-69 years with acute or convalescent COVID-19. The J gene is TRBJ1-2, the V gene TRBV19; the D gene is possibly TRBD1 (6 bases). Sequencing was done on a sample of peripheral blood. The CDR3 loop reads CASKQWTAGPRGYTF. The DNA for the CDR3 is TGTGCCAGTAAACAGTGGACAGCCGGTCCTCGGGGCTACACCTTC. Based on the CDR3 plus reference TRBV19 and TRBJ1-2, the full variable domain is DGGITQSPKYLFRKEGQNVTLSCEQNLNHDAMYWYRQDPGQGLRLIYYSQIVNDFQKGDIAEGYSVSREKKESFPLTVTSAQKNPTAFYLCASKQWTAGPRGYTFGSGTRLTVV.